This T cell receptor (beta chain) stems from a study of T cells in tuberculosis. Study-level points and caveats: The stringent gate may have excluded weak CD1B-GMM tetramer binders.

Chain pairing is unknown; alpha and beta were sequenced separately. Clones were read by immunoSEQ multiplex PCR, and TCRdb kept only the in-frame ones, dropping some. The sample carries roughly 59,000 clones, approximately 81% recorded once. Germline V gives CDR1 SNHLY, CDR2 FYNNEI. The CDR3 runs 13 residues. V lost 4 bases and J lost 4, with 11 bases in between. After thawing and overnight rest, PBMC were stained with GMM-loaded CD1B tetramer, viability dye and anti-CD3 for sorting. The CD1B tetramers carried C32 glucose monomycolate purified from Rhodococcus equi. Tetramer-sorted PBMC had been CD14 monocyte-depleted before freezing. This clone appeared once.

The V and J genes are TRBV2 and TRBJ2-7; TRBD2 might be the D (6 bases). Sequenced input: CD1b-GMM tetramer-negative cells sorted from PBMCs. This receptor was taken from an adult woman with latent tuberculosis. DNA of the CDR3: TGTGCCAGCAGTGGGGTCGGAGGGTACGAGCAGTACTTC. Its protein product is CASSGVGGYEQYF. The full variable domain, rest sourced from reference TRBV2 and TRBJ2-7, is EPEVTQTPSHQVTQMGQEVILRCVPISNHLYFYWYRQILGQKVEFLVSFYNNEISEKSEIFDDQFSVERPDGSNFTLKIRSTKLEDSAMYFCASSGVGGYEQYFGPGTRLTVT.